These 30 T cell receptor beta chains came from one sample sequenced in a study of identifying expanded T cells in peripheral blood. Assay: immunoSEQ multiplex PCR; the TCRdb copy retains only in-frame clones and omits some. This sample has 100,000 or so clones, with roughly 85% found just once. Input material: blood. All receptors come from a person aged 18 to 70 in good health.

V and J are TRBV6-1 and TRBJ2-7, with D unclear. CDR1 and CDR2 from the germline V gene are MNHNS and SASEGT. CDR3 length equals 11 residues. V lost 8 bases to trimming and J lost 2 bases, with 7 bases between them. CDR3 in DNA: TGTGCCAGCCTGGCGCCCTACGAGCAGTACTTC. Translated: CASLAPYEQYF.

This clone showed up just once. J is TRBJ2-7 and V is TRBV21-1; TRBD2 is taken as the D call from the table, unchecked against the DNA. TRBV21-1 is marked as a pseudogene. This CDR3 region has 14 residues. The CDR3 nucleotides read TGTGCCAGCAGCAACGCCGATCGGGCCTACGAGCAGTACTTC. Amino acids: CASSNADRAYEQYF.

V and J are TRBV10-3 and TRBJ2-7; 8 bases fit TRBD1. Trimming cost V 4 bases and J 7 bases; bases outside gene matches: 6. The CDR3 runs 13 residues. Germline CDR1 is ENHRY and CDR2 is SYGVKD. The DNA for the CDR3 is TGTGCCATCAGTGGTTTACAGGGGGGTGAGCAGTACTTC. Translating it yields CAISGLQGGEQYF.

The V call is TRBV7-2, the J call TRBJ2-2; a possible D gene is TRBD1 (6 bases). The V gene's germline CDR1 is SGHTA and CDR2 FQGNSA. V was clipped by 9 bases and J by 0 bases, with 8 bases between them. This CDR3 region has 13 residues. CDR3: CARQGPNTGELFF. CDR3 bases: TGTGCCAGACAGGGCCCGAACACCGGGGAGCTGTTTTTT.

The chain carries TRBV18 and TRBJ2-5; 9 bases align to TRBD1. This CDR3 is 15 amino acids long. Germline loops: CDR1 KGHSH, CDR2 LQKENI. V shed 3 bases, J shed 6 bases, and the junction held 8 bases outside the gene matches. The CDR3 sequence is CASSPSAGQGKTQYF. The CDR3 DNA reads TGTGCCAGCTCACCCTCTGCGGGACAGGGAAAGACCCAGTACTTC.

V is TRBV27 and J is TRBJ2-7; D is undetermined. CDR1 is MNHEY and CDR2 is SMNVEV in the germline V gene (reference sequence). The CDR3 is 14 residues long. V lost 3 bases and J 2 bases, leaving 11 bases between the germline ends. The chain's CDR3 is CASSFSRKTYEQYF. CDR3 coding DNA: TGTGCCAGCAGTTTTTCCCGGAAAACCTACGAGCAGTACTTC.

V and J are TRBV10-2 and TRBJ1-5; tentatively, D is TRBD1 (5 bases). The CDR3 loop spans 12 amino acids. Trimming took 6 bases from V and 4 from J, leaving 7 bases between them. CDR1 is WSHSY and CDR2 is SAAADI in the germline V gene. The CDR3 DNA is TGCGCCAGCAGGCAGGGTAATCAGCCCCAGCATTTT. Translating gives CASRQGNQPQHF.

The chain combines TRBV18 with TRBJ1-1, with D unclear. Between the trimmed V and J ends, which lost 3 bases and 4 bases, there was a span of 15 bases. The CDR3 contains 15 residues. From germline, CDR1 is KGHSH and CDR2 LQKENI. CDR3 coding DNA: TGTGCCAGCTCACCCTTTGAAGCCCGGGGCACTGAAGCTTTCTTT. This codes for CASSPFEARGTEAFF.

A few counts support this clone. The chain employs TRBV20-1 and TRBJ1-1; D unresolved. The CDR3 has 9 amino acids. Germline V CDR1 and CDR2: DFQATT, SNEGSKA (reference sequence). V lost 4 bases and J 13 bases, leaving 10 bases between the germline ends. CDR3 bases: TGCAGTGCTACCCTCAAGGGTTTCTTT. As protein: CSATLKGFF.

The chain employs TRBV27 and TRBJ1-5; TRBD1 might be the D (6 bases). The CDR3 contains 15 residues. V lost 6 bases and J lost 1, with 13 bases in between. Germline CDR1 and CDR2: MNHEY and SMNVEV (reference sequence). CDR3 residues: CASRYTGSSNQPQHF. The CDR3, as DNA: TGTGCCAGCAGGTACACAGGGTCGAGCAATCAGCCCCAGCATTTT.

The gene calls are TRBV5-1 and TRBJ1-4; D not resolved. CDR3 length: 14 amino acids. Per germline, CDR1 SGHRS and CDR2 YFSETQ. Trimming removed 1 base from V and 3 bases from J, with 7 bases in between. The DNA of the CDR3 is TGCGCCAGCAGCTTGCGATGGCCTAATGAAAAACTGTTTTTT. Its translation is CASSLRWPNEKLFF.

V usage is TRBV5-6 and J usage is TRBJ1-2, with D possibly being TRBD1 (5 bases). The length of the CDR3 is 14 residues. Trimming took 0 bases from V and 4 from J, leaving 10 bases between them. Germline values: CDR1 SGHDT, CDR2 YYEEEE. The CDR3 sequence: CASSLVGAAYGYTF. The CDR3 DNA follows: TGTGCCAGCAGCTTGGTAGGGGCCGCCTATGGCTACACCTTC.

The CDR3 DNA follows: TGCGCCAGCAGCGAACATGGAGTGATGCAGTATTTT. Amino acids: CASSEHGVMQYF. The chain couples TRBV10-1 to TRBJ2-3; D ambiguous. V was clipped by 6 bases and J by 11 bases, with 15 bases between them. CDR3 size: 12 residues. Germline V lookup: CDR1 WNHNN, CDR2 SYGVQD (reference sequence).

The J gene is TRBJ2-3, the V gene TRBV10-1, with 8 bases fitting TRBD2. Germline assignment: CDR1 WNHNN and CDR2 SYGVQD (reference sequence). This CDR3 has 16 amino acids. The J segment lost 7 bases and the V segment lost 6 bases, leaving 15 bases of the junction unmatched. This CDR3 reads CASSEGVGGAGYTQYF. Written as DNA, the CDR3 is TGCGCCAGCAGCGAGGGGGTCGGGGGGGCAGGATATACGCAGTATTTT.

The chain is built from TRBV19 and TRBJ2-3, with TRBD2 matching 12 bases. Germline V lookup: CDR1 LNHDA, CDR2 SQIVND (reference sequence). V dropped 5 bases and J dropped 3; count of bases not matched to a gene: 6. CDR3 size: 16 residues. CDR3 nucleotides: TGTGCCAGTAGTCCTGGACTAGCGGGATTGACAGATACGCAGTATTTT. Its translation: CASSPGLAGLTDTQYF.

V gene TRBV7-9 combines with J gene TRBJ2-3; D may be TRBD2 (7 bases). V lost 1 base to trimming and J lost 5 bases, with 13 bases between them. CDR1 is SEHNR, CDR2 FQNEAQ, per germline (reference sequence). The CDR3 length is 15 residues. In DNA, the CDR3 is TGTGCCAGCAGCTTAGTCGGGGGGCGCGAAGATACGCAGTATTTT. Its protein product is CASSLVGGREDTQYF.

This sequence joins TRBV5-1 and TRBJ1-1, with 10 bases aligning to TRBD1. Looked up from germline, CDR1 is SGHRS and CDR2 is YFSETQ. V shed 0 bases and J 6 bases; nucleotides not matched to a gene: 8. The CDR3 loop spans 16 amino acids. CDR3 protein: CASSLGTRDRGPEAFF. The CDR3 nucleotides are TGCGCCAGCAGCTTGGGGACCCGGGACAGGGGACCTGAAGCTTTCTTT.

On this clone: Other nucleotide sequences in the sample specify the same CDR3. The chain combines TRBV9 with TRBJ2-2; D is possibly TRBD1 (6 bases). Trimming took off 0 bases at V and 4 bases at J, with 7 bases between the two ends. The CDR3 totals 14 residues. Per germline, CDR1 SGDLS and CDR2 YYNGEE. This CDR3 is CASSVGGGTGELFF. Here the CDR3 DNA reads TGTGCCAGCAGCGTAGGAGGGGGCACCGGGGAGCTGTTTTTT.

The V gene is TRBV4-3, the J gene TRBJ2-7; 10 bases are shared with TRBD1. CDR3 length: 15 amino acids. Trimming at V came to 4 bases and at J to 4 bases, leaving 7 bases not matched to a gene. CDR1 and CDR2 from the germline V gene are LGHNA and YSLEER. The CDR3 region is CASSRWTGGEYEQYF. CDR3 in DNA: TGCGCCAGCAGCCGCTGGACAGGGGGAGAATACGAGCAGTACTTC.

The chain links TRBV5-1 to TRBJ1-1; unclear D gene. The CDR3 loop spans 15 amino acids. The germline V gene encodes CDR1 SGHRS and CDR2 YFSETQ. Between the trimmed V and J ends, which lost 1 base and 0 bases, there was a span of 10 bases. The CDR3 DNA follows: TGCGCCAGCAGCTTGTTGGCAGACCTGAACACTGAAGCTTTCTTT. It yields the protein CASSLLADLNTEAFF. Combining the CDR3 with reference TRBV5-1 and TRBJ1-1 gives the whole variable domain KAGVTQTPRYLIKTRGQQVTLSCSPISGHRSVSWYQQTPGQGLQFLFEYFSETQRNKGNFPGRFSGRQFSNSRSEMNVSTLELGDSALYLCASSLLADLNTEAFFGQGTRLTVV.

The rearrangement links TRBV9 to TRBJ1-2; 10 bases align to TRBD1. The CDR3 has 14 amino acids. Trimming cost V 0 bases and J 4 bases; bases outside gene matches: 0. CDR1 is SGDLS and CDR2 is YYNGEE in the germline V gene. CDR3 in DNA: TGTGCCAGCAGCGTAGGGGACAGGGGCTATGGCTACACCTTC. It codes for CASSVGDRGYGYTF.

The chain carries TRBV10-3 and TRBJ2-1; no definite D call. From germline, CDR1 is ENHRY and CDR2 SYGVKD. The CDR3 length is 13 residues. The V end lost 0 bases, the J end lost 8 bases, and 8 bases lay between the germline ends. CDR3 coding DNA: TGTGCCATCAGTGAGTCGGGGAAGGATGAGCAGTTCTTC. As protein: CAISESGKDEQFF.

This chain links TRBV7-7 with TRBJ2-2; D not resolved. V lost 7 bases and J lost 0, with 12 bases in between. CDR3 size: 15 residues. Germline V CDR1 and CDR2: SSHAT, FNYEAQ (reference sequence). Here the CDR3 DNA reads TGTGCCAGCACCCCCGAAGTAACGAACACCGGGGAGCTGTTTTTT. Protein sequence: CASTPEVTNTGELFF.

A single count supports this clone. The V and J genes are TRBV5-6 and TRBJ2-5; D gene unclear. CDR1 is SGHDT, CDR2 YYEEEE, per germline. V was trimmed by 1 base and J by 5 bases, leaving 3 bases between them. The CDR3 has 11 amino acids. The CDR3 region is CASSLTETQYF. As DNA, the CDR3 is TGTGCCAGCAGCTTGACTGAGACCCAGTACTTC.

V and J are TRBV7-9 and TRBJ1-1; the match to TRBD1 covers 7 bases. In germline, CDR1 is SEHNR, CDR2 FQNEAQ (reference sequence). Trimming took 8 bases from V and 5 from J; bases not matched to a gene: 8. This CDR3 contains 13 residues. In DNA form, the CDR3 reads TGTGCCAGCGACTCGGCAGGGGGTACTGAAGCTTTCTTT. Translation: CASDSAGGTEAFF.

The chain uses TRBV7-7 and TRBJ1-1, with D perhaps TRBD1 (6 bases). The CDR3 has 13 amino acids. Germline V gene lookup returns CDR1 SSHAT and CDR2 FNYEAQ (reference sequence). The V end was cut by 4 bases, the J end by 1 base, with 7 bases between. CDR3 amino acids: CASSSGQNTEAFF. The CDR3 coding sequence is TGTGCCAGCAGCTCGGGACAGAACACTGAAGCTTTCTTT.

V is TRBV2 and J is TRBJ2-2, with a tentative D call TRBD1 (5 bases). The CDR3 is made up of 14 amino acids. V shed 7 bases and J shed 3 bases, with 12 bases lying between them. Germline V gives CDR1 SNHLY, CDR2 FYNNEI. CDR3 protein: CASTRVVDTGELFF. The CDR3 coding sequence is TGTGCCAGCACCAGGGTCGTGGACACCGGGGAGCTGTTTTTT.

As DNA, the CDR3 is TGTGCCAGCAGTAGGACTAGCGGGGGCACAGATACGCAGTATTTT. Its translation is CASSRTSGGTDTQYF. V gene TRBV27 combines with J gene TRBJ2-3; 12 positions match TRBD2. The CDR3 has 15 amino acids. Losses at the gene ends were 5 bases for V and 1 base for J; bases not matched to a gene: 1. Germline-derived CDR1 and CDR2 are MNHEY and SMNVEV (reference sequence).

This clone was detected a few times. V usage is TRBV13 and J usage is TRBJ2-1, with D uncertain. Trimming left V 3 bases short and J 5 bases short, with 2 bases between. The CDR3 totals 11 residues. The germline V gene has CDR1 PRHDT and CDR2 FYEKMQ (reference sequence). CDR3 sequence: CASSLNNEQFF. The CDR3 DNA follows: TGTGCCAGCAGCTTGAACAATGAGCAGTTCTTC.

This chain joins TRBV7-2 and TRBJ2-5; the match to TRBD2 covers 7 bases. Looked up from germline, CDR1 is SGHTA and CDR2 is FQGNSA. The length of the CDR3 is 14 residues. V shed 1 base and J 4 bases; nucleotides not matched to a gene: 3. The CDR3: CASSLGEGRETQYF. CDR3 DNA: TGTGCCAGCAGCTTAGGGGAGGGGCGAGAGACCCAGTACTTC.